Presented here are 14 T cell receptor beta chains from one specimen sequenced in a study of shared clonotypes between healthy human individuals. TCRdb's copy holds only in-frame clones and misses some; the assay was immunoSEQ multiplex PCR. Of around 2.1 million clones listed, approximately 94% are singletons. CD8 cells classed as naive were CD45RO-negative and positively selected for CCR7, excluding terminally differentiated effector memory CD45RA+ cells. Sequencing was carried out using naive CD8+ T cells from PBMCs. These TCRs come from a man aged 18 to 30 in good health. Some clones in this sample may be carry-over from other donors' samples.

V is TRBV6-6 and J is TRBJ1-2, with TRBD1 matching 7 bases. V lost 0 bases, J lost 3 bases, and 4 bases stayed unmatched. Germline lookup yields CDR1 MNHNY and CDR2 SVGAGI (reference sequence). The CDR3 is 15 residues long. In DNA form, the CDR3 reads TGTGCCAGCAGTTACTCAGGGGGCGCGGACTATGGCTACACCTTC. It codes for CASSYSGGADYGYTF.

V usage is TRBV4-3 and J usage is TRBJ2-1; 8 bases are shared with TRBD2. This CDR3 spans 16 amino acids. The germline CDR1 and CDR2 sequences are LGHNA and YSLEER. J gave up 6 bases and V 0 bases, and 7 bases lay outside the gene matches. The CDR3 region is CASSQDLSGRLNEQFF. For the CDR3, the DNA is TGCGCCAGCAGCCAAGATCTCAGCGGGAGACTCAATGAGCAGTTCTTC.

The chain links TRBV4-3 to TRBJ2-1, with D tentatively TRBD1 (5 bases). The germline V and J ends were trimmed by 0 bases and 6 bases, with 9 bases remaining between them. The CDR3 has 14 residues. Per the germline V gene, CDR1 is LGHNA and CDR2 is YSLEER. The DNA of the CDR3 is TGCGCCAGCAGCCAAGACAGGGCCGGCAATGAGCAGTTCTTC. It translates to CASSQDRAGNEQFF.

This clone showed up just once. The genes are TRBV5-6 and TRBJ2-7; perhaps TRBD1 as D (5 bases). This CDR3 region has 15 residues. Germline V gives CDR1 SGHDT, CDR2 YYEEEE. Trimming took 4 bases from V and 0 from J, leaving 14 bases between them. The CDR3 sequence is CASSPQGTGSYEQYF. As DNA, the CDR3 is TGTGCCAGCAGCCCCCAGGGTACGGGCTCCTACGAGCAGTACTTC.

The genes are TRBV28 and TRBJ2-2; D gene uncertain. With 7 bases removed from V and 0 bases from J, the gap between germline ends came to 15 bases. Germline V CDR1 and CDR2: MDHEN, SYDVKM. The CDR3 has 16 amino acids. CDR3 coding DNA: TGTGCCAGCACCACGTCGGGCGGAGCGAACACCGGGGAGCTGTTTTTT. Protein sequence: CASTTSGGANTGELFF.

Comment on this clone: This same CDR3 is encoded by further DNA sequences in the sample. The CDR3 spells CSVEEGQETQYF. The CDR3 coding sequence is TGCAGCGTTGAAGAGGGCCAAGAGACCCAGTACTTC. V gene TRBV29-1 combines with J gene TRBJ2-5, with unresolved D. V lost 0 bases to trimming and J lost 1 base, with 3 bases between them. Germline V CDR1 and CDR2: SQVTM, ANQGSEA. CDR3 length: 12 residues.

This clone was seen once. V is TRBV7-2 and J is TRBJ2-2; TRBD1 matches at 8 bases. The CDR3 is 16 amino acids. J gave up 7 bases and V 2 bases, and 9 bases lay outside the gene matches. Germline CDR1 and CDR2: SGHTA and FQGNSA. The CDR3 reads CASSLMAGGAIGELFF. As DNA, the CDR3 is TGTGCCAGCAGCTTAATGGCAGGGGGCGCGATCGGGGAGCTGTTTTTT.

The chain is built from TRBV30 and TRBJ2-7, with TRBD1 matching 8 bases. Losses at the gene ends were 0 bases for V and 5 bases for J; bases not matched to a gene: 3. The germline V gene has CDR1 GTSNPN and CDR2 SVGIG (reference sequence). There are 13 residues in the CDR3. DNA for the CDR3: TGTGCCTGGAGTGTAGACAGGGGCAACGAGCAGTACTTC. It specifies CAWSVDRGNEQYF.

The chain couples TRBV19 to TRBJ1-2, with D perhaps TRBD1 (5 bases). CDR1 and CDR2 from the germline V gene are LNHDA and SQIVND (reference sequence). The CDR3 sequence is 15 residues long. V was pared by 3 bases and J by 0 bases, with 11 bases between. The CDR3 bases are TGTGCCAGTAGTATGGAGGGGTGGGCTAACTATGGCTACACCTTC. As protein: CASSMEGWANYGYTF.

As for this clone: The sample holds other DNA sequences that translate to the same CDR3. The V call is TRBV9, the J call TRBJ2-1; D remains ambiguous. Trimming removed 4 bases at V and 5 bases at J, with 7 bases between. Germline assignment: CDR1 SGDLS and CDR2 YYNGEE. The CDR3 runs 12 residues. The CDR3 nucleotides are TGTGCCAGCAGCCCTCCCGACAATGAGCAGTTCTTC. It is translated as CASSPPDNEQFF. The full variable domain, its missing parts supplied by reference TRBV9 and TRBJ2-1, is DSGVTQTPKHLITATGQRVTLRCSPRSGDLSVYWYQQSLDQGLQFLIQYYNGEERAKGNILERFSAQQFPDLHSELNLSSLELGDSALYFCASSPPDNEQFFGPGTRLTVL.

This sequence joins TRBV28 and TRBJ1-1; D is undetermined. CDR1 is MDHEN, CDR2 SYDVKM, per germline. The CDR3 contains 13 residues. Trimming stripped 8 bases from V and 2 bases from J, with 12 bases between. The CDR3 region is CASRLVRNTEAFF. CDR3 nucleotides: TGTGCCAGCCGTCTAGTTCGAAACACTGAAGCTTTCTTT.

V and J are TRBV7-9 and TRBJ2-5; tentative D call: TRBD1 (5 bases). V lost 4 bases to trimming and J lost 1 base, with 13 bases between them. The CDR3 sequence is 15 residues long. The V gene's germline CDR1 is SEHNR and CDR2 FQNEAQ (reference sequence). The CDR3 here is CASSSIMGPQETQYF. The CDR3 coding sequence is TGTGCCAGCAGCTCTATTATGGGGCCCCAAGAGACCCAGTACTTC. The entire variable domain, with the rest obtained from reference TRBV7-9 and TRBJ2-5, is as follows: DTGVSQNPRHKITKRGQNVTFRCDPISEHNRLYWYRQTLGQGPEFLTYFQNEAQLEKSRLLSDRFSAERPKGSFSTLEIQRTEQGDSAMYLCASSSIMGPQETQYFGPGTRLLVL.

The chain joins TRBV2 to TRBJ2-7; TRBD2 aligns across 11 bases. CDR3 length: 14 residues. After removal of 8 bases from V and 0 bases from J, the junction contained 3 bases not matched to a gene. Germline V CDR1 and CDR2: SNHLY, FYNNEI. The DNA for the CDR3 is TGTGCCAGCGGACTAGCGGGTAGCTCCTACGAGCAGTACTTC. Its protein product is CASGLAGSSYEQYF.

This clone was seen a single time. The chain has TRBV11-2 and TRBJ1-1; D is unclear. CDR1 is SGHAT, CDR2 FQNNGV, per germline. This CDR3 has 14 residues. Trimming shortened V by 4 bases and J by 5 bases, and 14 bases separated the two germline ends. In DNA form, the CDR3 reads TGTGCCAGCAGCTCCTCCTGGGTTGTAACTGAAGCTTTCTTT. Its translation is CASSSSWVVTEAFF.